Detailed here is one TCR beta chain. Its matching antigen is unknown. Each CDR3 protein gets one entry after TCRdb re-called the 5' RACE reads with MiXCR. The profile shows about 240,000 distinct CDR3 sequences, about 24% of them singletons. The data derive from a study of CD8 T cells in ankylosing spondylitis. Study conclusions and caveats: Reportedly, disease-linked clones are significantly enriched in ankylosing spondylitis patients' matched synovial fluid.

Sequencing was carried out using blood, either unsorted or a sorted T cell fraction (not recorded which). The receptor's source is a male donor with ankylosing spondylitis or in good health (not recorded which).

In nucleotides, the CDR3 is TGTGCCAGCAGCTCTGGGACCGTTGAAAAACTGTTTTTT. Protein: CASSSGTVEKLFF. This chain links TRBV5-4 with TRBJ1-4, with D possibly matching TRBD1 (5 bases). The V gene lost 3 bases and the J gene lost 7 bases, with 10 bases spanning the gap. This CDR3 region has 13 residues. Germline V gene data show CDR1 as SGHNT and CDR2 as YYREEE (reference sequence).